The 31 T cell receptor beta chains below come from one sample, sequenced in a study of T cell changes during pregnancy in multiple sclerosis. Sequencing was performed with immunoSEQ multiplex PCR; in TCRdb, only in-frame clones are kept and a portion is missing. In the table there are 25,000 to 30,000 clones, 70% to 90% of which are singletons. This sample comprised CD8+ T cells from peripheral blood mononuclear cells, obtained before pregnancy. Every receptor here comes from a female donor with multiple sclerosis, enrolled in a pregnancy study.

This sequence joins TRBV2 and TRBJ2-2; 7 positions agree with TRBD2. Looked up from germline, CDR1 is SNHLY and CDR2 is FYNNEI. This CDR3 region has 13 residues. V shed 4 bases and J 7 bases; nucleotides not matched to a gene: 3. CDR3 DNA: TGTGCCAGCAGTGGGGCTAGCGGCGGGGAGCTGTTTTTT. It is translated as CASSGASGGELFF.

The table lists this clone with a count of one. The chain couples TRBV6-5 to TRBJ2-2; TRBD2 might be the D (7 bases). CDR1 and CDR2 (germline): MNHEY, SVGAGI. This CDR3 region has 16 residues. V lost 2 bases to trimming and J lost 3 bases, with 13 bases between them. CDR3 loop: CASSYRGASDTGELFF. The DNA of the CDR3 is TGTGCCAGCAGTTACCGGGGGGCGTCCGACACCGGGGAGCTGTTTTTT.

V is TRBV6-4 and J is TRBJ2-2; 7 nucleotides agree with TRBD1. Germline V gives CDR1 MRHNA, CDR2 SNTAGT. The length of the CDR3 is 14 residues. V lost 4 bases, J lost 5 bases, and 4 bases stayed unmatched. CDR3 DNA sequence: TGTGCCAGCAGTGTAACAGGGGAAACCGGGGAGCTGTTTTTT. Its protein is CASSVTGETGELFF.

This rearrangement joins TRBV29-1 to TRBJ2-2; TRBD1 aligns across 9 bases. V lost 6 bases and J lost 5; bases outside the gene matches: 7. Germline CDR1 SQVTM, CDR2 ANQGSEA. This CDR3 has 14 amino acids. CDR3 region: CSVVDRGITGELFF. In DNA, the CDR3 is TGCAGCGTCGTCGACAGGGGGATAACCGGGGAGCTGTTTTTT.

The chain is built from TRBV7-9 and TRBJ2-7; maybe TRBD2 (6 bases). Germline CDR1 reads SEHNR; CDR2 reads FQNEAQ (reference sequence). Deletions cut 5 bases from V and 3 bases from J, with 20 bases between. The CDR3 has 16 residues. CDR3 coding DNA: TGTGCCAGCAGCCCCGCCGGGGGACTCCCTGACTACGAGCAGTACTTC. Its translation is CASSPAGGLPDYEQYF.

This chain joins TRBV27 and TRBJ1-4; tentatively, D is TRBD1 (6 bases). CDR3 length equals 18 residues. Trimming left V 7 bases short and J 5 bases short, with 26 bases between. In germline, CDR1 is MNHEY, CDR2 SMNVEV (reference sequence). The CDR3 region is CASNCRAKQGGGNEKLFF. The DNA of the CDR3 is TGTGCCAGCAACTGCAGGGCCAAACAGGGAGGGGGGAATGAAAAACTGTTTTTT.

The chain employs TRBV6-1 and TRBJ2-3, with TRBD2 identical over 11 bases. Germline CDR1 reads MNHNS; CDR2 reads SASEGT. Unmatched junction bases numbered 3, after V lost 2 bases and J lost 2 bases. This CDR3 contains 16 residues. The CDR3 spells CASSENSGGATDTQYF. Written as DNA, the CDR3 is TGTGCCAGCAGTGAAAATAGCGGGGGGGCCACAGATACGCAGTATTTT.

This chain links TRBV7-8 with TRBJ2-1; D remains ambiguous. The CDR3 spans 15 residues. The V end was cut by 5 bases, the J end by 0 bases, with 11 bases between. Germline V gives CDR1 SGHVS, CDR2 FQNEAQ. The CDR3 loop is CASSVQAISYNEQFF. CDR3 in DNA: TGTGCCAGCAGCGTCCAGGCCATCTCCTACAATGAGCAGTTCTTC. Combining the CDR3 with reference TRBV7-8 and TRBJ2-1 gives the whole variable domain GAGVSQSPRYKVAKRGQDVALRCDPISGHVSLFWYQQALGQGPEFLTYFQNEAQLDKSGLPSDRFFAERPEGSVSTLKIQRTQQEDSAVYLCASSVQAISYNEQFFGPGTRLTVL.

This sequence joins TRBV28 and TRBJ1-4, with D perhaps TRBD1 (5 bases). Germline loops: CDR1 MDHEN, CDR2 SYDVKM. The V end was cut by 2 bases, the J end by 6 bases, with 22 bases between. The CDR3 extends over 18 amino acids. The CDR3 DNA is TGTGCCAGCAGTTTAGCCCTGGGCAGGGTCGGAGTAGATGAAAAACTGTTTTTT. Translation: CASSLALGRVGVDEKLFF.

The chain recombines TRBV7-3 with TRBJ2-3; TRBD1 matches 7 bases. J was trimmed by 5 bases and V by 5 bases; bases with no gene match: 10. From germline, CDR1 is SGHTA and CDR2 FQGTGA. This CDR3 is 15 amino acids long. CDR3 in amino acids: CASSERGGQGDTQYF. DNA for the CDR3: TGTGCCAGCAGCGAGCGAGGGGGCCAGGGAGATACGCAGTATTTT.

This CDR3 reads CASSDGTSTGELFF. The CDR3 DNA sequence: TGTGCCAGCAGTGACGGGACTAGCACCGGGGAGCTGTTTTTT. J is TRBJ2-2 and V is TRBV6-5; 8 bases agree with TRBD2. CDR1 and CDR2 (germline): MNHEY, SVGAGI. The J segment lost 4 bases and the V segment lost 5 bases, leaving 3 bases of the junction unmatched. This CDR3 comprises 14 residues.

The chain uses TRBV19 and TRBJ2-2; 7 bases map to TRBD1. Trimming at V came to 7 bases and at J to 5 bases, leaving 7 bases not matched to a gene. Germline CDR1 reads LNHDA; CDR2 reads SQIVND (reference sequence). This CDR3 region has 14 residues. CDR3 sequence: CASNGRGKTGELFF. In nucleotides, the CDR3 is TGTGCCAGTAACGGCAGGGGGAAAACCGGGGAGCTGTTTTTT. The full variable domain, in which reference TRBV19 and TRBJ2-2 provide the parts outside the CDR3, is DGGITQSPKYLFRKEGQNVTLSCEQNLNHDAMYWYRQDPGQGLRLIYYSQIVNDFQKGDIAEGYSVSREKKESFPLTVTSAQKNPTAFYLCASNGRGKTGELFFGEGSRLTVL.

The V gene is TRBV6-5, the J gene TRBJ2-7; 7 bases line up with TRBD1. The CDR3 length is 13 residues. Germline values: CDR1 MNHEY, CDR2 SVGAGI. Germline trimming cut 6 bases from V and 2 bases from J; bases unmatched to any gene: 4. The CDR3 sequence is CASSPRGTYEQYF. DNA of the CDR3: TGTGCCAGCAGCCCCAGGGGGACCTACGAGCAGTACTTC.

The rearrangement links TRBV2 to TRBJ1-1, with 10 bases lining up with TRBD1. The CDR3 runs 16 residues. V lost 5 bases to trimming and J lost 0 bases; unmatched junction nucleotides: 6. Per the germline V gene, CDR1 is SNHLY and CDR2 is FYNNEI. CDR3 nucleotide sequence: TGTGCCAGCAGTACCGGGACAGGGGACATGAACACTGAAGCTTTCTTT. Its protein is CASSTGTGDMNTEAFF.

This clone was seen at least ten times. V is TRBV6-1 and J is TRBJ1-2; 8 bases line up with TRBD1. Trimming removed 4 bases from V and 5 bases from J; junction bases left unmatched: 18. Germline loops: CDR1 MNHNS, CDR2 SASEGT. CDR3 size: 18 residues. CDR3 nucleotides: TGTGCCAGCAGTGCCATTGGAGGGACAGGACCAGGAACTTATGGCTACACCTTC. Encoded protein: CASSAIGGTGPGTYGYTF.

This clone was observed a handful of times. The chain uses TRBV7-9 and TRBJ2-7, with a tentative D call TRBD1 (6 bases). Trimming removed 2 bases from V and 3 bases from J, with 11 bases in between. In germline, CDR1 is SEHNR, CDR2 FQNEAQ (reference sequence). The CDR3 extends over 14 amino acids. CDR3 residues: CASSLFGQNYEQYF. In DNA form, the CDR3 reads TGTGCCAGCAGCTTATTCGGACAGAACTACGAGCAGTACTTC.

V is TRBV28 and J is TRBJ2-7, with TRBD1 identical over 11 bases. CDR3 size: 16 residues. The trim removed 4 bases at V and 4 bases at J, leaving 9 bases unmatched. The germline gives CDR1 MDHEN, CDR2 SYDVKM. This chain's CDR3 is CASSWKTGTGGYEQYF. The CDR3 nucleotides read TGTGCCAGCAGTTGGAAAACCGGGACAGGGGGTTACGAGCAGTACTTC.

The chain links TRBV30 to TRBJ2-1; possible D gene TRBD2, 6 bases. This CDR3 is 12 amino acids long. V lost 5 bases and J lost 10, with 15 bases in between. CDR1 GTSNPN and CDR2 SVGIG come from the germline V gene (reference sequence). The CDR3, as DNA: TGTGCCTGGGACTTGGGACTTAGGGAGCAGTTCTTC. This sequence encodes CAWDLGLREQFF. Looking up the rest from reference TRBV30 and TRBJ2-1 gives the full variable domain: SQTIHQWPATLVQPVGSPLSLECTVEGTSNPNLYWYRQAAGRGLQLLFYSVGIGQISSEVPQNLSASRPQDRQFILSSKKLLLSDSGFYLCAWDLGLREQFFGPGTRLTVL.

This clone occurred once. The chain couples TRBV4-2 to TRBJ2-1; D not resolved. Germline V lookup: CDR1 LGHNA, CDR2 YNFKEQ. The CDR3 covers 13 residues. With 2 bases removed from V and 8 bases from J, the gap between germline ends came to 10 bases. The chain's CDR3 is CASSQWSRYEQFF. In DNA form, the CDR3 reads TGTGCCAGCAGCCAATGGTCGAGGTATGAGCAGTTCTTC.

On this clone: Other DNA sequences of this sample code for an identical CDR3. This chain uses TRBV4-3 with TRBJ2-6; no definite D call. This CDR3 spans 16 amino acids. The germline V gene encodes CDR1 LGHNA and CDR2 YSLEER. Trimming shortened V by 0 bases and J by 0 bases, and 6 bases separated the two germline ends. CDR3 nucleotide sequence: TGCGCCAGCAGCCAAGAGTCAGGCTCTGGGGCCAACGTCCTGACTTTC. This codes for CASSQESGSGANVLTF.

The genes are TRBV18 and TRBJ1-2; 8 bases are a match to TRBD1. The V gene end was trimmed by 2 bases and the J gene end by 5 bases; junction bases not matched to a gene: 7. CDR1 is KGHSH and CDR2 is LQKENI in the germline V gene. CDR3 length: 15 residues. The CDR3 is CASSPMTGVLYGYTF. CDR3 in DNA: TGTGCCAGCTCACCAATGACAGGGGTTCTATATGGCTACACCTTC. The entire variable domain, with the rest obtained from reference TRBV18 and TRBJ1-2, is as follows: NAGVMQNPRHLVRRRGQEARLRCSPMKGHSHVYWYRQLPEEGLKFMVYLQKENIIDESGMPKERFSAEFPKEGPSILRIQQVVRGDSAAYFCASSPMTGVLYGYTFGSGTRLTVV.

V usage is TRBV4-3 and J usage is TRBJ2-1; TRBD2 aligns across 8 bases. Looked up from germline, CDR1 is LGHNA and CDR2 is YSLEER. After removal of 5 bases from V and 8 bases from J, the junction contained 11 bases not matched to a gene. This CDR3 has 15 amino acids. The CDR3 nucleotides read TGCGCCAGCAGCGAATCTTTAGCGGGAATTGATGAGCAGTTCTTC. Its protein is CASSESLAGIDEQFF.

The V gene is TRBV11-2, the J gene TRBJ1-2, with D possibly matching TRBD1 (5 bases). Deletions cut 5 bases from V and 6 bases from J, with 22 bases between. Germline assignment: CDR1 SGHAT and CDR2 FQNNGV. The CDR3 loop spans 16 amino acids. Written as DNA, the CDR3 is TGTGCCAGCAGCCCGCACCCAGGGACTCAACTCCATGGCTACACCTTC. Translation gives CASSPHPGTQLHGYTF. The variable domain in full, with the rest retrieved from reference TRBV11-2 and TRBJ1-2, is EAGVAQSPRYKIIEKRQSVAFWCNPISGHATLYWYQQILGQGPKLLIQFQNNGVVDDSQLPKDRFSAERLKGVDSTLKIQPAKLEDSAVYLCASSPHPGTQLHGYTFGSGTRLTVV.

The gene calls are TRBV9 and TRBJ2-5; 9 bases are a match to TRBD1. The germline CDR1 and CDR2 sequences are SGDLS and YYNGEE. J gave up 4 bases and V 0 bases, and 4 bases lay outside the gene matches. The CDR3 is 15 residues long. The CDR3 region has the DNA TGTGCCAGCAGCGTAGTTGGACAGGGGCCAGAGACCCAGTACTTC. Translated, it gives CASSVVGQGPETQYF.

V gene TRBV5-5 combines with J gene TRBJ2-7; possibly TRBD2 for D (5 bases). The germline V gene has CDR1 SGHKS and CDR2 YYEKEE (reference sequence). The CDR3 runs to 17 residues. Trimming removed 2 bases at V and 6 bases at J, with 24 bases between. The CDR3 DNA is TGTGCCAGCAGCTTAAGCGGCGCCCCCCTGTTCTTTATCGAGCAGTACTTC. Its translation: CASSLSGAPLFFIEQYF.

The rearrangement uses TRBV28 and TRBJ2-1; TRBD1 matches 9 bases. CDR3 length: 16 residues. Germline CDR1 reads MDHEN; CDR2 reads SYDVKM. Unmatched junction bases numbered 8, after V lost 3 bases and J lost 5 bases. CDR3 DNA sequence: TGTGCCAGCAGTTTTAGTGGACAGGGGACAAACAATGAGCAGTTCTTC. Its protein is CASSFSGQGTNNEQFF. The full variable domain, its missing parts supplied by reference TRBV28 and TRBJ2-1, is DVKVTQSSRYLVKRTGEKVFLECVQDMDHENMFWYRQDPGLGLRLIYFSYDVKMKEKGDIPEGYSVSREKKERFSLILESASTNQTSMYLCASSFSGQGTNNEQFFGPGTRLTVL.

The chain recombines TRBV27 with TRBJ2-5; the D gene is possibly TRBD2 (6 bases). Trimming removed 2 bases from V and 5 bases from J, with 15 bases in between. The CDR3 covers 15 residues. The germline gives CDR1 MNHEY, CDR2 SMNVEV (reference sequence). The CDR3 loop is CASSLGDSGRETQYF. The CDR3 coding sequence is TGTGCCAGCAGTTTAGGTGATTCAGGGAGGGAGACCCAGTACTTC.

The V call is TRBV9, the J call TRBJ1-2; D might be TRBD1 (6 bases). Germline assignment: CDR1 SGDLS and CDR2 YYNGEE. This CDR3 contains 14 residues. With 3 bases removed from V and 7 bases from J, the gap between germline ends came to 16 bases. CDR3 protein: CASSAHRELSGYTF. CDR3 nucleotides: TGTGCCAGCAGCGCCCACAGGGAGCTCTCTGGCTACACCTTC.

The chain employs TRBV9 and TRBJ2-3; TRBD2 matches 12 bases. This CDR3 contains 17 residues. Germline V gene lookup returns CDR1 SGDLS and CDR2 YYNGEE. V lost 2 bases to trimming and J lost 4 bases; unmatched junction nucleotides: 8. The CDR3: CASSVRTSGARADTQYF. The CDR3 coding sequence is TGTGCCAGCAGCGTCCGGACTAGCGGGGCCCGTGCAGATACGCAGTATTTT.

This clone has a single count. CDR3 region: CASSTTRVGQGRIPEPRSYEQYF. The CDR3 nucleotides read TGTGCCAGCAGTACAACCAGGGTGGGACAGGGGCGGATACCGGAGCCCCGCTCCTACGAGCAGTACTTC. This rearrangement joins TRBV28 to TRBJ2-7; 10 nucleotides line up with TRBD1. Germline CDR1 and CDR2: MDHEN and SYDVKM. Trimming took 5 bases from V and 0 from J; bases not matched to a gene: 28. The CDR3 extends over 23 amino acids.

The V gene is TRBV5-6, the J gene TRBJ1-2, with D tentatively TRBD1 (6 bases). CDR1 is SGHDT and CDR2 is YYEEEE in the germline V gene. V was cut by 0 bases and J by 3 bases, with 9 bases left in between. CDR3 length: 14 amino acids. This chain's CDR3 is CASSLDRAYYGYTF. For the CDR3, the DNA is TGTGCCAGCAGCTTGGACAGGGCCTACTATGGCTACACCTTC.